This T cell receptor (beta chain) was identified during a study of OX40 agonist ivuxolimab in advanced cancers. At the level of the study: The group had a mean age of around 60 years, ranged from about 20 to 80, and was 75% to 85% male.

CDR1 is SGHRS and CDR2 is YFSETQ in the germline V gene. Losses at the gene ends were 4 bases for V and 2 bases for J; bases not matched to a gene: 5. The CDR3 is 14 amino acids. Profiled with immunoSEQ multiplex PCR; TCRdb holds only in-frame clones, not every one. The data show approximately 94,000 clones, with approximately 81% seen just once and roughly 1.1% held by the top ten. The sequencing here drew on CD4+ or CD8+ T cells sorted from blood, taken in a trial of the OX40 agonist ivuxolimab. The chain carries TRBV5-1 and TRBJ2-5; 7 bases match TRBD1. This TCR was recovered from an adult with an advanced solid tumor such as melanoma, head and neck, liver or kidney cancer. CDR3 sequence: CASSPGTEQETQYF. In DNA form, the CDR3 reads TGCGCCAGCAGCCCTGGGACAGAACAAGAGACCCAGTACTTC.